This T cell receptor beta chain was obtained from a study of T cell responses to AZD1222 COVID-19 vaccine. Germline V gene lookup returns CDR1 SGHAT and CDR2 FQNNGV. Trimming took off 0 bases at V and 5 bases at J, with 16 bases between the two ends. This CDR3 has 16 amino acids. General study points: Increases in Spike-specific TCR breadth and depth were seen after two AZD1222 doses. Close to half of spike-specific TCRs reportedly recognize unmutated variant regions. Regions 160-218 and 743-854 held dominance among vaccine-associated CD4 TCRs, which spanned spike.

Only in-frame clones appear in the TCRdb table, and some are missing; sequencing was by immunoSEQ multiplex PCR. Among 150,000 to 200,000 clones listed, approximately 95% were seen once. Notes on this clone: Its antigen is undetermined.

The source is an adult in good health. Sample: peripheral blood, taken on day 0 of AZD1222 vaccination. The V gene is TRBV11-2, the J gene TRBJ2-5; tentative D call: TRBD2 (6 bases). CDR3 sequence: CASSLDGGDGLETQYF. In DNA form, the CDR3 reads TGTGCCAGCAGCTTAGACGGAGGGGACGGGTTGGAGACCCAGTACTTC.